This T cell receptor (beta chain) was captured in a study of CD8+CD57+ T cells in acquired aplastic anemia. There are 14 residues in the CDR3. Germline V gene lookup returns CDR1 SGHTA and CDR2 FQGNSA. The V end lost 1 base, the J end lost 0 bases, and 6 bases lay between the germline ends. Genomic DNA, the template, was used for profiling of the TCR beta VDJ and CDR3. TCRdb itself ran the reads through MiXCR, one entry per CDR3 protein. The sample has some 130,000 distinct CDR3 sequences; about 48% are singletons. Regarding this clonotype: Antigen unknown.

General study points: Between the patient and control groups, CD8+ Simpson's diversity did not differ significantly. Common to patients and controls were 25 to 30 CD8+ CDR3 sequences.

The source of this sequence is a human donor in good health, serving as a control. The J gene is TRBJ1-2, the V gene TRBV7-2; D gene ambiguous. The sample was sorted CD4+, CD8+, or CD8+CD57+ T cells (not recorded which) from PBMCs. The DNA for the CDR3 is TGTGCCAGCAGCTTAGTCCGAGCTAACTATGGCTACACCTTC. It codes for CASSLVRANYGYTF.